The T cell receptor beta chain described here comes from a study of cytomegalovirus exposure and HLA in healthy donors. Turning to the study itself: Around 80 million unique TCR sequences came from HLA-typed donors in an early release.

Primers for the PCR totalled 60 Vbeta and 13 Jbeta. Using immunoSEQ multiplex PCR, the repertoire was profiled, and TCRdb retains in-frame clones only, with some absent. The table has some 100,000 clones, about 73% seen once; the top ten hold about 4.5%. CDR3 length: 15 amino acids. Trimming removed 5 bases from V and 6 bases from J, with 17 bases in between. Germline assignment: CDR1 SGHTA and CDR2 FQGTGA. V gene TRBV7-3 combines with J gene TRBJ2-1; tentatively, D is TRBD1 (5 bases). This receptor was obtained from a woman aged 35 to 49 in good health and CMV-seropositive. Specimen: PBMCs. As DNA, the CDR3 is TGTGCCAGCAGCCCCAGGGCCTCGAGGCGCAATGAGCAGTTCTTC. This translates into CASSPRASRRNEQFF.